The T cell receptor beta chain described here comes from a study of T cell responses to AZD1222 COVID-19 vaccine. Here immunoSEQ multiplex PCR was the method, and the copy in TCRdb shows in-frame clones only, minus some. The sample holds 180,000 or so clones, 88% seen once. The source material was peripheral blood, sampled 28 days after the second AZD1222 dose. The receptor was derived from an adult who received the AZD1222 COVID-19 vaccine.

The DNA of the CDR3 is TGTGCCACCAGCACCACGGGACAGGGGTGGGTAAGCACCGGGGAGCTGTTTTTT. Protein product: CATSTTGQGWVSTGELFF. The V call is TRBV24-1, the J call TRBJ2-2, with 10 bases lining up with TRBD1. Germline V CDR1 and CDR2: KGHDR, SFDVKD. The CDR3 is 18 amino acids. Trimming cost V 7 bases and J 4 bases; bases outside gene matches: 14.